The 8 T cell receptor beta chains reported below all come from one sample, sequenced in a study of identifying expanded T cells in peripheral blood. Clones were read by immunoSEQ multiplex PCR, and TCRdb kept only the in-frame ones, dropping some. This table holds 100,000 to 150,000 clones, less than 90% found once. The sequencing input was blood. These receptor sequences come from a person aged 18 to 75 in good health.

J is TRBJ2-7 and V is TRBV11-2; 12 nucleotides agree with TRBD2. Losses at the gene ends were 5 bases for V and 6 bases for J; bases not matched to a gene: 20. This CDR3 is 19 amino acids long. The germline CDR1 and CDR2 sequences are SGHAT and FQNNGV. CDR3: CASSQLGGTSGSGPGEQYF. DNA for the CDR3: TGTGCCAGCAGCCAACTAGGAGGGACTAGCGGGTCGGGACCCGGCGAGCAGTACTTC.

The CDR3 region is CSVDLGTQYF. The CDR3 bases are TGCAGCGTTGACCTGGGTACGCAGTATTTT. The V call is TRBV29-1, the J call TRBJ2-3; no firm D call. Germline V gene sequence: CDR1 SQVTM, CDR2 ANQGSEA. Trimming pared 3 bases from V and 8 bases from J, leaving 6 bases between. The CDR3 loop spans 10 amino acids.

The chain is built from TRBV28 and TRBJ2-5, with 9 bases that match TRBD2. Germline CDR1 is MDHEN and CDR2 is SYDVKM. This CDR3 spans 16 amino acids. Losses at the gene ends were 2 bases for V and 1 base for J; bases not matched to a gene: 5. DNA for the CDR3: TGTGCCAGCAGTTTACAATGGGGACTAGCCCAAGAGACCCAGTACTTC. The encoded protein is CASSLQWGLAQETQYF.

Only a few counts were recorded for this clone. The gene calls are TRBV11-2 and TRBJ1-1; the D is unclear. The germline CDR1 and CDR2 sequences are SGHAT and FQNNGV. Trimming pared 3 bases from V and 5 bases from J, leaving 10 bases between. CDR3 length: 13 residues. The CDR3 DNA is TGTGCCAGCAGCTTGACGAGGTGGACTGAAGCTTTCTTT. Residues: CASSLTRWTEAFF.

The rearrangement uses TRBV7-2 and TRBJ2-5; D ambiguous. The CDR3 loop spans 13 amino acids. V was trimmed by 3 bases and J by 5 bases, leaving 10 bases between them. The germline CDR1 and CDR2 sequences are SGHTA and FQGNSA. The DNA of the CDR3 is TGTGCCAGCAGCTTCTTTGGGCGGGAGACCCAGTACTTC. It specifies CASSFFGRETQYF.

This clone was observed once. The chain has TRBV29-1 and TRBJ1-1; maybe TRBD1 (5 bases). V gave up 6 bases and J gave up 1 base, with 15 bases separating them. Looked up from germline, CDR1 is SQVTM and CDR2 is ANQGSEA. CDR3 length equals 14 residues. The CDR3 DNA sequence: TGCAGCGTCGCCTCTCCAGGGAAGAACACTGAAGCTTTCTTT. Its translation: CSVASPGKNTEAFF. Full variable domain (missing parts from reference TRBV29-1 and TRBJ1-1): SAVISQKPSRDICQRGTSLTIQCQVDSQVTMMFWYRQQPGQSLTLIATANQGSEATYESGFVIDKFPISRPNLTFSTLTVSNMSPEDSSIYLCSVASPGKNTEAFFGQGTRLTVV.

The V gene is TRBV28, the J gene TRBJ2-2, with TRBD1 matching 9 bases. J gave up 5 bases and V 4 bases, and 5 bases lay outside the gene matches. The CDR3 runs to 15 residues. Germline loops: CDR1 MDHEN, CDR2 SYDVKM. Here the CDR3 DNA reads TGTGCCAGCAGTTCGAGCGGACAGGGGACCGGGGAGCTGTTTTTT. Its translation is CASSSSGQGTGELFF.

The chain joins TRBV30 to TRBJ2-1, with D perhaps being TRBD1 or TRBD2 (6 bases each). Per the germline V gene, CDR1 is GTSNPN and CDR2 is SVGIG (reference sequence). The CDR3 runs 14 residues. V shed 3 bases and J shed 8 bases, with 17 bases lying between them. CDR3 DNA: TGTGCCTGGAGGAGGGGGGTGGCATTCGATGAGCAGTTCTTC. Translating gives CAWRRGVAFDEQFF.